This is a list of T cell receptor beta chains from one sample in a study of blood T cell repertoires in COVID-19. The data were produced by immunoSEQ multiplex PCR, yet TCRdb's version contains in-frame clones alone and is incomplete. Of more than 250,000 clones detected, about nine tenths appear once; the ten largest clones hold 1%. The sequencing sample was made of peripheral blood. The source of these receptors is a man aged 50 to 59 with active or convalescent COVID-19. CDR3s include the opening cysteine and the closing phenylalanine or tryptophan. The order of the fields is D gene, J gene, clone size, V gene, CDR3 DNA, CDR3 protein. The D gene is left open where the match is weak. Only some rows state a clone size, as once, few, many or a class for expanded clones.

TRBD1 | TRBJ1-6 | - | TRBV2 | TGTGCCAGCAGAGGAGACAGGGTACCCTCACCCCTCCACTTT | CASRGDRVPSPLHF
- | TRBJ2-1 | - | TRBV27 | TGTGCCAGCAGTCCTACCCGTAATTCCTACAATGAGCAGTTCTTC | CASSPTRNSYNEQFF
- | TRBJ1-6 | - | TRBV6-1 | TGTGCCAGCAGTGAAATGTGGAGCTACTATAATTCACCCCTCCACTTT | CASSEMWSYYNSPLHF
- | TRBJ2-1 | few | TRBV4-3 | TGCGCCAGCAGCCAGGAGGCGGGTACCTACAATGAGCAGTTCTTC | CASSQEAGTYNEQFF
TRBD1 | TRBJ1-5 | - | TRBV2 | TGTGCCAGCAGTGAGGGACAGACTAATCAGCCCCAGCATTTT | CASSEGQTNQPQHF
TRBD2 | TRBJ2-3 | few | TRBV10-2 | TGCGCCAGCAGTGAACTAGCGGGGGGTGGTACGCAGTATTTT | CASSELAGGGTQYF
TRBD1 | TRBJ1-1 | - | TRBV2 | TGTGCCAGCAGTGAATCCGTGACAGGGGGCACTGAAGCTTTCTTT | CASSESVTGGTEAFF
- | TRBJ1-6 | - | TRBV6-4 | TGTGCCAGCAGTTTACAGTATAATTCACCCCTCCACTTT | CASSLQYNSPLHF
TRBD1 | TRBJ1-6 | - | TRBV7-8 | TGTGCCAGCAGCGTGGGACAGGGGAGTAATTCACCCCTCCACTTT | CASSVGQGSNSPLHF
- | TRBJ2-7 | - | TRBV30 | TGTGCCTGGGATTTACAGGGTTTAGGGTACGAGCAGTACTTC | CAWDLQGLGYEQYF
- | TRBJ1-6 | - | TRBV4-3 | TGCGCCAGCAGCCCCTGGGCAGGGGATAATTCACCCCTCCACTTT | CASSPWAGDNSPLHF
TRBD2 | TRBJ2-7 | - | TRBV13 | TGTGCCAGCAGCCCCCGCGGGGGGGCCTACGAGCAGTACTTC | CASSPRGGAYEQYF
- | TRBJ2-4 | few | TRBV10-3 | TGTGCCATCAGTGCCTACCCGACAGAAAGCTTAGCCAAAAACATTCAGTACTTC | CAISAYPTESLAKNIQYF
TRBD2 | TRBJ2-5 | once | TRBV7-7 | TGTGCTAGCAGCTTAGCGGGGGGTACCCAAGAGACCCAGTACTTC | CASSLAGGTQETQYF
- | TRBJ1-6 | - | TRBV28 | TGTGCCAGCAGTTTCCAGGGGTCACCCCTCCACTTT | CASSFQGSPLHF
TRBD1 | TRBJ1-1 | - | TRBV29-1 | TGCAGCGCCCTGGGACAGGGGTTGAGGAACACTGAAGCTTTCTTT | CSALGQGLRNTEAFF
- | TRBJ2-1 | - | TRBV5-1 | TGCGCCAGCAGACCTCCGGGAAGCTCCTACAATGAGCAGTTCTTC | CASRPPGSSYNEQFF
TRBD1 | TRBJ1-1 | - | TRBV18 | TGTGCCAGCTCACCTCGACAGGGAGAGAACACTGAAGCTTTCTTT | CASSPRQGENTEAFF
- | TRBJ2-7 | - | TRBV30 | TGTGCCTGGAGTCTCCCCTACGAGCAGTACTTC | CAWSLPYEQYF
TRBD1 | TRBJ2-4 | - | TRBV29-1 | TGCAGCGTTGCAACCGCGACAGGGTTTCAGAACATTCAGTACTTC | CSVATATGFQNIQYF
TRBD1 | TRBJ1-4 | - | TRBV2 | TGTGCCAGCGGACAGGGGGATTGGGGGAAAAAACTGTTTTTT | CASGQGDWGKKLFF
TRBD2 | TRBJ2-7 | - | TRBV5-1 | TGCGCCTTATCGGGGGGGCGTCTAGCGGCCTACGAGCAGTACTTC | CALSGGRLAAYEQYF
- | TRBJ1-2 | - | TRBV28 | TGTGCCAGCAGCAGGAGGACGGAGTATGGCTACACCTTC | CASSRRTEYGYTF
- | TRBJ2-5 | once | TRBV27 | TGTGCCAGCAGTCTGGGGGCCGCGCGGACCCAGTACTTC | CASSLGAARTQYF
TRBD1 | TRBJ2-2 | - | TRBV10-3 | TGTGCCATCAGTGGGACAGGGTATCCCCCCGGGGAGCTGTTTTTT | CAISGTGYPPGELFF
- | TRBJ2-3 | - | TRBV24-1 | TGTGCCACCAGTGACCCGCGGGCGGACACAGATACGCAGTATTTT | CATSDPRADTDTQYF
- | TRBJ1-4 | - | TRBV11-2 | TGTGCCAGCAGCCTACCCCAGGGAACTAATGAAAAACTGTTTTTT | CASSLPQGTNEKLFF
- | TRBJ2-7 | - | TRBV3-1/TRBV3-2 | TGTGCCAGCAGCAACACTATCTACGAGCAGTACTTC | CASSNTIYEQYF
- | TRBJ2-7 | - | TRBV18 | TGTGCCAGCTCACCTGCAGGGGACTCCTACGAGCAGTACTTC | CASSPAGDSYEQYF
- | TRBJ2-2 | - | TRBV2 | TGTGCCAGCAAACCGGGAAACACCGGGGAGCTGTTTTTT | CASKPGNTGELFF
TRBD1 | TRBJ1-5 | - | TRBV7-9 | TGTGCCAGCGGAGGACAGGGTCATCAGCCCCAGCATTTT | CASGGQGHQPQHF
- | TRBJ1-1 | many | TRBV6-5 | TGTGCCAGCAGCCAACAGGGGAACACTGAAGCTTTCTTT | CASSQQGNTEAFF
TRBD1 | TRBJ1-1 | - | TRBV5-1 | TGCGCCAGCAGCTTGGCCGGGACAGGTAACACTGAAGCTTTCTTT | CASSLAGTGNTEAFF
TRBD1 | TRBJ1-5 | - | TRBV18 | TGTGCCAGCTCACCTTACGACAGGGGTAATCAGCCCCAGCATTTT | CASSPYDRGNQPQHF
- | TRBJ2-7 | - | TRBV12-3/TRBV12-4 | TGTGCCAGCAGTTTAGCGGACATAAAGTACTTC | CASSLADIKYF
- | TRBJ2-6 | - | TRBV5-1 | TGCGCCAGCAGGACACTTTTCTCTGGGGCCAACGTCCTGACTTTC | CASRTLFSGANVLTF
TRBD1 | TRBJ1-4 | once | TRBV29-1 | TGCAGCGTTGTGGGGACAGGGAGGGAAAAACTGTTTTTT | CSVVGTGREKLFF
TRBD2 | TRBJ2-3 | - | TRBV24-1 | TGTGCCACCAGTGTGGCGGGAGGGATCACAGATACGCAGTATTTT | CATSVAGGITDTQYF
TRBD1 | TRBJ2-2 | - | TRBV3-1/TRBV3-2 | TGTGCCAGCAGCCGAGGACAGGGGGATCGCACCGGGGAGCTGTTTTTT | CASSRGQGDRTGELFF
TRBD1 | TRBJ1-4 | - | TRBV5-6 | TGTGCCAGCAGCCCGAGGACAGGCTTTAATGAAAAACTGTTTTTT | CASSPRTGFNEKLFF
TRBD1 | TRBJ2-7 | - | TRBV28 | TGTGCCAGCAGTTTACCAGGACAGGGGTGGTACGAGCAGTACTTC | CASSLPGQGWYEQYF
TRBD1 | TRBJ1-6 | - | TRBV6-5 | TGTGCCAGCAGTTATCAGGGGGCAAGCTGGCCCCTCCACTTT | CASSYQGASWPLHF